This T cell receptor beta chain was documented in a study of STAT5B mutations in CD4+ large granular lymphocyte leukemia (dated by TCRdb to between 2021 and 2022). Notes on the research overall: Among healthy controls, the CDR3 'QG' motif was associated with a particular HLA allele. The study compared the TCRbeta repertoires of patients with CD4+ T-cell large granular lymphocyte leukemia against those of healthy blood donors. Flow cytometry on FACSCanto II or FACSVerse showed that the purified fractions were more than 95% pure among lymphocytes. Paper-wide results and their limitations: CD4-sorted patient repertoires appeared more clonal than healthy CD4+ repertoires, and this difference persisted after removing the putative leukemic clones. Data were not HLA-matched; higher clonality in CD4+ versus CD8+ T-LGLL could reflect the relatively small sample size. The main leukemic clonotypes were found to be private to each patient, although over 20% of the main leukemic clonotypes were detected at low frequency in the non-leukemic repertoires of other patients. TRBV06-family usage was enriched among the top patient clones (8/27) compared with healthy controls (2/35).

The healthy control group was made up of approximately 40 blood donors, and the Finnish Red Cross blood service supplied their buffy coats. All TCR-sequenced material derived from peripheral blood: patient blood samples and healthy donor buffy coats. Peripheral blood mononuclear cells were isolated by Ficoll-Hypaque gradient centrifugation. CD4+ cells were magnetically purified from the buffy coats of healthy controls. The Gentra Puregene Cell and Tissue kit was used to extract genomic DNA, and a Qubit 2.0 fluorometer was used to measure the amount of genomic DNA. The germline V gene specifies MGHRA as CDR1 and YSYEKL as CDR2. V sheds 4 bases and J sheds 0 bases, leaving 1 base between their ends. Its CDR3 holds 12 amino acids, cysteine through phenylalanine. The DNA shown is the 36-base CDR3, in frame from base 1. TCRbeta rearrangements were sequenced from genomic DNA using the immunoSEQ assay at survey resolution. The authors' analysis ran thus. A lowest detectable productive clonotype frequency of 2.59 x 10-5 was observed in the TCR sequencing data. Analyses included only productive TCRbeta rearrangements, meaning complete and in-frame sequences. The clonality of each sample was calculated as Simpson clonality in the immunoSEQ Analyzer version 3.0. Clones were categorized by frequency as very rare, small, medium, large (1-20%) or hyperexpanded (>20%). Generation probabilities were estimated with OLGA 1.2.3, V-gene circos plots were made with VDJtools, specificities were looked up in VDJdb, and CDR3 motifs were identified with GLIPH. Imported from immuneACCESS, the table was reduced by TCRdb to in-frame sequences with V and J called. These copies leave out some clones; in studies compared against another copy, an unresolved V gene accounts for under half, and the cause of the remainder is not known. Clonal size and the V and J genes are those of that table, whereas D and trimming came from the DNA. This sample comprises about 22,000 clones, about 78% of them detected only once. The top ten constitute roughly 0.41% of the sample.

On this clone: Its antigen remains undetermined. Per-base qualities were not stored, and no clone one base away is much larger.

This sequence was found in a human donor in good health. Sequences were obtained from CD4+ T cells from blood buffy coats. The sequence links TRBV4-1 to TRBJ1-3; no D gene call is confident. The sequence in DNA is TGCGCCAGCAGCCTCTCTGGAAACACCATATATTTT. Its protein product is CASSLSGNTIYF.